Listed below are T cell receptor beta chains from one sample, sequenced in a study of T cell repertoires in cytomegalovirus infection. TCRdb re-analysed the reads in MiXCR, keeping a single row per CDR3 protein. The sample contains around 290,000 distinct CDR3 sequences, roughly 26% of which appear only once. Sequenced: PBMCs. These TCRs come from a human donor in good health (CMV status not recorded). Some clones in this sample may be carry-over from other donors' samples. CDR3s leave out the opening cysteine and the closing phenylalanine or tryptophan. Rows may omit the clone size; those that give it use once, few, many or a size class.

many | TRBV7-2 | ASSLRASGRSYEQY
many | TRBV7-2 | ASSLRRNTIY
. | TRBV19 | ASSTAGTTYEQY
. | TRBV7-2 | ASSLGAIGELF
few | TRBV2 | ASSEQSNTEAF
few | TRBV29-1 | SVDSSGIGNEQF
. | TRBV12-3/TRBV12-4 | AGYRGGYTEAF
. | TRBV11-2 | ASSFALAGRSRFY
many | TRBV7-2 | ASSPAPDRGHEKLF
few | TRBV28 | ASTPTAGNQPQH
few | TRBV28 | ASSQRTLNEKLF
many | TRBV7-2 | ASSLEGTSGRGQF
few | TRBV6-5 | ASSKSDRGLYEQY
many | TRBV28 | ASKLRAQGTEAF
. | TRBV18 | ASSPPTNTDTQY
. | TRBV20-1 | STKENTEAF
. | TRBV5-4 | ASSLNQGDDIQY
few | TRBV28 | ASSFTGYEAF
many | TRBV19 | ASSSRGVLNSNQPQH
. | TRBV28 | ASSLWTGGDTTDTQY
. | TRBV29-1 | SVLGTSGGSTDTQY
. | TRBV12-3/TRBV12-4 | ASSLGSRGAEQF
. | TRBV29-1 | SVERGTGHGGEQY
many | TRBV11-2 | ASSSWGLTNEQF
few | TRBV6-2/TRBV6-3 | ASSYSYGYT
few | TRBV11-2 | AYDEDRHGTDTQY
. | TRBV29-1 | SVDRSGNEQF
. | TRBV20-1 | SARGDTEAF
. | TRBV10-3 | AISEPGQGTEAF
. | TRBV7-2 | ASSFRDRGNQPQH
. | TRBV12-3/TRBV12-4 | ASSLVQGDGYT
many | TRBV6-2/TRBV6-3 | ASSYSIFEGYNTEAF
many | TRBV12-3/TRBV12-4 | ASSLLASSYEQY
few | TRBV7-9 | ASSLDGRNQETQY
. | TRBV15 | ATSRGGPASEQY
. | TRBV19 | ASNSAGLNQPQH
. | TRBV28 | ASSTYSGWSQPQH
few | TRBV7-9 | ASSFGQLNTEAF
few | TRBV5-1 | ASSASGGAATFSYNEQF
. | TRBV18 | ASSPPGGNQPQH
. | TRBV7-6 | ASRRGTGSSYEQY
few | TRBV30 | AWKTLRVGVKAF
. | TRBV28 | TSSLPDRYNTEAF
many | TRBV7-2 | ASSAPGLAGSGEQF
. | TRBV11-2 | ASSPLTFGANVLT
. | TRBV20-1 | SARPGGQGDSPLH
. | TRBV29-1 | SAAGLLNTEAF
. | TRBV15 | ATSKSQGKNTEAF
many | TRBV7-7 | ASSLGQGETQY
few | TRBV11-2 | ASSLTFGGELAGRSYEQY
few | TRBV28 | ATQLGGGKYEQY
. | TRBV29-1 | SAGHPSNEQY
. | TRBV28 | ASRLADSYNEQF
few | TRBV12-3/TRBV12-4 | ASSLIGGMNTEAF